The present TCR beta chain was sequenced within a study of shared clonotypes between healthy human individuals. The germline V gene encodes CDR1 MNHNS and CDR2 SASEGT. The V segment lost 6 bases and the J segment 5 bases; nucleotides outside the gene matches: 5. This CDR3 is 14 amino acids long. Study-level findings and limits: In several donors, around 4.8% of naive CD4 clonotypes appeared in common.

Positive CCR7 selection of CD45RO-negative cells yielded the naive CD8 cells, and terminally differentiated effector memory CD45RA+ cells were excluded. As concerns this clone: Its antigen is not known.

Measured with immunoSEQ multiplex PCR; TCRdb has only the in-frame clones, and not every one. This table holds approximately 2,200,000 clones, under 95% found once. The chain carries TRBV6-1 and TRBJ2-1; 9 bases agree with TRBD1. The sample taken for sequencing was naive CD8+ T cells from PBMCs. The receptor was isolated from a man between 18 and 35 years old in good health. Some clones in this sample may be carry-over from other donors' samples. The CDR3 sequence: CASRSTGGHNEQFF. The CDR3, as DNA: TGTGCCAGCAGGTCTACAGGGGGCCACAATGAGCAGTTCTTC.